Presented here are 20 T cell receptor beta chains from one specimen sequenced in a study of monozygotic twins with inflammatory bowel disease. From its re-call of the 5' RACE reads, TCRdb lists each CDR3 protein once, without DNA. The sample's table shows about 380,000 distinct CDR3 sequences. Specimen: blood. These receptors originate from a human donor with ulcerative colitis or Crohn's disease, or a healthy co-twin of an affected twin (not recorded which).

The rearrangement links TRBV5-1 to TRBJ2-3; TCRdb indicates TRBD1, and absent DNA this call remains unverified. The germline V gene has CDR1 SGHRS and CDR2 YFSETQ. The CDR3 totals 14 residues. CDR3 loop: CASSLEGRADTQYF.

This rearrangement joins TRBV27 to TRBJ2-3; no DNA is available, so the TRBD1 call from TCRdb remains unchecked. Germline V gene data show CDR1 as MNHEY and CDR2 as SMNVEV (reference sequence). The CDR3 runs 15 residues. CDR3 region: CASSLGGGGGDTQYF.

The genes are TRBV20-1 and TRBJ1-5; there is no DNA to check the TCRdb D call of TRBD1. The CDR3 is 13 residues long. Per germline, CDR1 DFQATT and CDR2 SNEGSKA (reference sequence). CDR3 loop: CSAEDGTHQPQHF.

CDR3 residues: CASSSGLTMNYEQYF. The V gene is TRBV5-4, the J gene TRBJ2-7; TCRdb returns TRBD2, unconfirmable since there is no DNA. Germline loops: CDR1 SGHNT, CDR2 YYREEE (reference sequence). CDR3 length equals 15 residues.

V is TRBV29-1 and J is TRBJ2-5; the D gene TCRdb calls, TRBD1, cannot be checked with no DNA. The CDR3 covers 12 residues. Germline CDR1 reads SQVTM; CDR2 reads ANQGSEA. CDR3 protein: CSVISGVETQYF.

This chain's CDR3 is CASSATGKLNEQFF. This chain joins TRBV2 and TRBJ2-1; the TCRdb call, TRBD1, lacks DNA for checking. The germline CDR1 and CDR2 sequences are SNHLY and FYNNEI. The CDR3 length is 14 residues.

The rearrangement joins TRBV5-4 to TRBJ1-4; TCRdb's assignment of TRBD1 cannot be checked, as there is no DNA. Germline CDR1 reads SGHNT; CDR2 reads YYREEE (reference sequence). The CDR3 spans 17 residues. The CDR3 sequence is CASSLEYRGPTNEKLFF.

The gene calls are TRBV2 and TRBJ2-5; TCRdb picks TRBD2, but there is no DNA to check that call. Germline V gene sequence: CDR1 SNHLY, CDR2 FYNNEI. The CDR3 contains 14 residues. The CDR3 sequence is CASRGEGEGETQYF.

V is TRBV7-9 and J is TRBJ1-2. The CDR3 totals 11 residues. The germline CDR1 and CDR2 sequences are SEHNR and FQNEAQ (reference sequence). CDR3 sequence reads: CASSQASWHTF.

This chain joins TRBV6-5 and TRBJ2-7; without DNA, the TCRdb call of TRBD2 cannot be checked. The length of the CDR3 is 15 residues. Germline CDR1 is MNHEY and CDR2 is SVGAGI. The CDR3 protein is CASSYTTSVLYEQYF.

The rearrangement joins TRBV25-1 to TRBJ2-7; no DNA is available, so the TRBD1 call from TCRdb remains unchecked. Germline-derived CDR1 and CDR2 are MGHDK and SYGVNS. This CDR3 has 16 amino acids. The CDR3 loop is CASSNSGTGSSYEQYF.

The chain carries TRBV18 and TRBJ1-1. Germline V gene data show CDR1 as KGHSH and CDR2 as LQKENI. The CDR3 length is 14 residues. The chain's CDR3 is CASSKRGADTEAFF.

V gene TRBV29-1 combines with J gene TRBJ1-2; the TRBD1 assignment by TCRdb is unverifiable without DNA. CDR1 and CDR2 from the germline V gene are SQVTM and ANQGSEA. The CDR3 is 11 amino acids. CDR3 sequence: CSVGGNDGYTF.

This CDR3 is CASSLILGSSYEQYF. This rearrangement joins TRBV7-9 to TRBJ2-7. Germline CDR1 SEHNR, CDR2 FQNEAQ (reference sequence). The CDR3 is 15 residues long.

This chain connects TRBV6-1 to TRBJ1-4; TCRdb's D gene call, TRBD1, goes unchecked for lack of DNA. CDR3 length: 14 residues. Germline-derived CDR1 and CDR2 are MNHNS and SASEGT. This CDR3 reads CASNARGRDEKLFF.

CDR3 residues: CSAGTGDRETQYF. This sequence joins TRBV20-1 and TRBJ2-5; TCRdb's assignment of TRBD1 cannot be checked, as there is no DNA. This CDR3 is 13 amino acids long. Germline V lookup: CDR1 DFQATT, CDR2 SNEGSKA (reference sequence).

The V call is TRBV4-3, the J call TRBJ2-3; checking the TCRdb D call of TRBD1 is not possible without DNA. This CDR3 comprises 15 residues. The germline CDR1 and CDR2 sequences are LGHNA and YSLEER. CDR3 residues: CASSQGQGSTDTQYF.

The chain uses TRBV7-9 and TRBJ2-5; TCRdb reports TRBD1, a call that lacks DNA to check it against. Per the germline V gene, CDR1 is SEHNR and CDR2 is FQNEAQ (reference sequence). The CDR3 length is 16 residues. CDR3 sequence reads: CASSKDPDKDKKTQYF.

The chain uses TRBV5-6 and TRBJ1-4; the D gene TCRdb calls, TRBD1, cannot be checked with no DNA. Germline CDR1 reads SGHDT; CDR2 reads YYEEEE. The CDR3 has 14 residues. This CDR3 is CASSLTGDVGKLFF.

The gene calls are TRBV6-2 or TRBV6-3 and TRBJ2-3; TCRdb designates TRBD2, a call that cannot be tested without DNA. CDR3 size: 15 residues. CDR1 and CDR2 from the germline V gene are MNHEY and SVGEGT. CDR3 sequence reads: CASRPSSGYTDTQYF.